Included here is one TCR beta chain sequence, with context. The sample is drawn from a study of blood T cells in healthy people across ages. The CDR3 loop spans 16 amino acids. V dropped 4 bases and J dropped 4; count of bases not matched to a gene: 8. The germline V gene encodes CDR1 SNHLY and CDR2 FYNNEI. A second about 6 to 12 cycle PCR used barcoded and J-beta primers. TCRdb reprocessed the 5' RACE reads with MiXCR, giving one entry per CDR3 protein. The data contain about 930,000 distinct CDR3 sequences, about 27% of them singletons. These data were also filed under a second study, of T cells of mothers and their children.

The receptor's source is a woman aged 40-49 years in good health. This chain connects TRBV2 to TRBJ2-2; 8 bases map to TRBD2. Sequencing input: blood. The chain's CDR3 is CASSGPAGVFTGELFF. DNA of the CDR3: TGTGCCAGCAGTGGGCCAGCGGGGGTATTCACCGGGGAGCTGTTTTTT.